This is a list of T cell receptor beta chains from one sample in a study of beta chain features in type 1 diabetes. Generated by immunoSEQ multiplex PCR, the TCRdb table keeps only in-frame clones and is missing some. Among 600,000 to 700,000 clones listed, roughly an eighth were seen once. Material: naive CD4+ T cells from blood. Receptor source: a young man with type 1 diabetes. The conserved cysteine and the conserved F or W are not part of the CDR3 here.

TRBV30	TRBJ1-2	9	AWTGAYGYT
TRBV6-6	TRBJ1-5	12	ASSDSASNQPQH
TRBV4-1	TRBJ2-7	15	ASSQDRGTGAHYEQY
TRBV6-5	TRBJ2-7	12	ASSYLQGPYEQY
TRBV10-3	TRBJ1-3	11	AITPAGSNTIY
TRBV10-3	TRBJ1-6	14	AISEWDASYNSPLH
TRBV19	TRBJ1-3	12	ASSTGSSGNTIY
TRBV5-1	TRBJ2-6	14	ASRADRGPGANVLT
TRBV7-8	TRBJ2-7	12	ASSSSGGPYEQY
TRBV4-3	TRBJ2-2	11	ASGTGNTGELF
TRBV4-3	TRBJ1-5	15	ASSQNGQVLFNQPQH
TRBV28	TRBJ2-1	12	ASSLAQGVNEQF
TRBV9	TRBJ1-3	13	ASSVDGVSGNTIY
TRBV27	TRBJ1-2	11	ASSLIALGDYT
TRBV1	TRBJ2-1	15	TSSQDVAGGPYNEQF
TRBV5-4	TRBJ2-7	11	ASSGPRKYEQY
TRBV10-3	TRBJ2-7	14	AISEPRDREDYEQY
TRBV18	TRBJ2-1	15	ASSTLPFAQTGDEQF
TRBV9	TRBJ2-1	11	ASSTRPYNEQF
TRBV19	TRBJ2-1	14	ASSSFVTGDYNEQF
TRBV6-6	TRBJ1-1	13	ASSEIGTSGTEAF
TRBV2	TRBJ2-2	12	ASSETGTTGELF
TRBV7-2	TRBJ2-7	9	ASTNSYEQY
TRBV7-3	TRBJ2-2	16	ASSPHGSGVANTGELF
TRBV4-3	TRBJ1-1	11	ASSLEGNVGAF
TRBV11-2	TRBJ2-3	13	ASSLGSLDGDTQY
TRBV7-2	TRBJ1-3	12	ASSSGFSGNTIY
TRBV19	TRBJ1-3	11	ASRQSSGNTIY
TRBV6-5	TRBJ1-2	12	ASSYSRENYGYT
TRBV2	TRBJ1-5	11	ASSTPYSQPQH
TRBV11-2	TRBJ2-1	12	ASSLQGISLEQF
TRBV7-9	TRBJ1-1	15	ASSLASGTIVGTEAF
TRBV6-4	TRBJ1-5	16	ASSDSRRTGPSHQPQH
TRBV5-6	TRBJ1-2	11	ASSPGRDYGYT
TRBV2	TRBJ1-2	12	ASRGAAPLDGYT
TRBV4-3	TRBJ2-3	12	ASSQDRGTDTQY
TRBV23-1	TRBJ2-3	18	ASSQPLEDRGFLGTDTQY
TRBV5-1	TRBJ2-2	12	ASETATNTGELF
TRBV5-1	TRBJ1-2	11	ASSGGQGNGYT
TRBV10-3	TRBJ2-5	11	AISDRGQETQY
TRBV5-1	TRBJ2-7	13	ASSSAGTGGYEQY
TRBV27	TRBJ2-1	10	ASSPTSIVWF
TRBV18	TRBJ2-1	11	ASSPGRSNEQF
TRBV9	TRBJ2-5	13	ASSVDGPTRETQY
TRBV6-5	TRBJ1-2	13	ASSYSAGVTVGYT
TRBV30	TRBJ1-5	11	AWSVLSNQPQH
TRBV5-1	TRBJ2-5	12	ASSLGLAGETQY
TRBV18	TRBJ2-7	13	ASSPRTGQPYEQY
TRBV2	TRBJ1-5	11	ASSEESNQPQH
TRBV28	TRBJ1-4	10	ASSQTAGKLF
TRBV29-1	TRBJ2-2	13	SVEGTHANTGELF
TRBV29-1	TRBJ2-4	12	SVGLGLAKNIQY
TRBV30	TRBJ1-3	9	AWGLGNTIY
TRBV7-9	TRBJ2-7	13	ASSSPRTGFEEQY
TRBV9	TRBJ2-1	12	ASSPQTVYNEQF
TRBV5-1	TRBJ2-1	14	ASSLDTGARLNEQF
TRBV10-1	TRBJ2-5	14	ASSETSGRGKETQY